This paragraph reports one T cell receptor beta chain. In the PCR, 60 Vbeta and 13 Jbeta primers were used. Only in-frame clones appear in the TCRdb table, and some are missing; sequencing was by immunoSEQ multiplex PCR. The sample carries tens of thousands of clones, roughly 85% recorded once. J was trimmed by 7 bases and V by 3 bases; bases with no gene match: 11. The CDR3 consists of 16 residues. Germline-derived CDR1 and CDR2 are SGHRS and YFSETQ. The data originate from a study of cytomegalovirus exposure and HLA in healthy donors. The material sequenced was PBMCs. This clonotype was obtained from a man aged 25 to 40 in good health and CMV-seronegative. The genes are TRBV5-1 and TRBJ2-1, with 9 positions matching TRBD1. CDR3 protein: CASSWGLDRGRNEQFF. The CDR3 DNA is TGCGCCAGCAGCTGGGGGCTGGACAGGGGTCGAAATGAGCAGTTCTTC.